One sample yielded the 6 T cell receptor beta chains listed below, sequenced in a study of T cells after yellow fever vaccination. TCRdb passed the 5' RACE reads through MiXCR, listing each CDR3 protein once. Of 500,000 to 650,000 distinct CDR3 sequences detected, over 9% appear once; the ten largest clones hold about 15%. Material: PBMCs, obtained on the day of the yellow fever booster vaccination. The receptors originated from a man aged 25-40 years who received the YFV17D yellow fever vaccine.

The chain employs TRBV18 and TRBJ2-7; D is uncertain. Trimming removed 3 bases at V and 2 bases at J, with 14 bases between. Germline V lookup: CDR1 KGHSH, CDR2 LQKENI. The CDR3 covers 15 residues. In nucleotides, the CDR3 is TGTGCCAGCTCACCGCCCTCACAGCTAACCTACGAGCAGTACTTC. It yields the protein CASSPPSQLTYEQYF.

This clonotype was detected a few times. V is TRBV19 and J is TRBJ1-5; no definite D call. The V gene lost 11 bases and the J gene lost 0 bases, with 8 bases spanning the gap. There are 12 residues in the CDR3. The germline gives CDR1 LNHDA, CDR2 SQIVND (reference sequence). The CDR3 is CASRLSNQPQHF. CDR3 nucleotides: TGTGCCTCTCGTCTTAGCAATCAGCCCCAGCATTTT.

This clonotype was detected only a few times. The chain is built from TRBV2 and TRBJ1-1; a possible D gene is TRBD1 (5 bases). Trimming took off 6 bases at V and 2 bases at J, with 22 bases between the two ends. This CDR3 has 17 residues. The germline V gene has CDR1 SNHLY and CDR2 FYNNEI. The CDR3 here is CASRGPRTIRGNTEAFF. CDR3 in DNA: TGTGCCAGCAGGGGCCCTAGGACGATAAGGGGAAACACTGAAGCTTTCTTT.

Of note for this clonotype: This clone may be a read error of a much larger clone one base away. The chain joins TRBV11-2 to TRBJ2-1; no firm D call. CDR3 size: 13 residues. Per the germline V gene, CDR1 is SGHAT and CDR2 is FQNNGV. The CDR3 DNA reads TGTGCCAGCGGCTTGAAACTCAACAATGAGCAGTTCTTC. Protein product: CASGLKLNNEQFF.

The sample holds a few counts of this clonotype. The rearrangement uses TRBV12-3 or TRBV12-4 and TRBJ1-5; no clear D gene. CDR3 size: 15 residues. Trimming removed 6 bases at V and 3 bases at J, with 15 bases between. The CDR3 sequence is CASSHRVSLNQPQHF. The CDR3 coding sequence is TGTGCCAGCAGCCACCGGGTCTCCCTCAATCAGCCCCAGCATTTT.

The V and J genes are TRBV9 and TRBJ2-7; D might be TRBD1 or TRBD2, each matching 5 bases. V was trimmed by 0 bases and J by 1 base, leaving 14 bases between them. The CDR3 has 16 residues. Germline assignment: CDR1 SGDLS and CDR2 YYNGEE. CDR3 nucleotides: TGTGCCAGCAGCGTAGCCTCCGGGACGGTATCCTACGAGCAGTACTTC. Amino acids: CASSVASGTVSYEQYF.